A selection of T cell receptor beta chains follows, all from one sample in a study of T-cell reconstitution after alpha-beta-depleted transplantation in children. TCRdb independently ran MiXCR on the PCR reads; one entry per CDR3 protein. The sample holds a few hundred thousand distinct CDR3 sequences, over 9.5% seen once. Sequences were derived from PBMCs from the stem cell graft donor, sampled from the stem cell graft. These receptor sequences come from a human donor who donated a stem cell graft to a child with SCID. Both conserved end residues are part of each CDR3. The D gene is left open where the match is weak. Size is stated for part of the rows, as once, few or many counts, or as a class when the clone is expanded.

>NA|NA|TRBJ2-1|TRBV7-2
CASSSSPYNEQFF
TGTGCCAGCAGCTCCTCCCCCTACAATGAGCAGTTCTTC
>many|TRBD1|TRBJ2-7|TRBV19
CASSLNSGTASYEQYF
TGTGCCAGTAGCTTAAATTCCGGGACAGCGTCCTACGAGCAGTACTTC
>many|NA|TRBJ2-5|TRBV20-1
CSAILRGGETQYF
TGCAGTGCGATCCTCAGGGGAGGGGAGACCCAGTACTTC
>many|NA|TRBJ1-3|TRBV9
CASSLLGSSGNTIYF
TGTGCCAGCAGCCTATTGGGGAGCTCTGGAAACACCATATATTTT
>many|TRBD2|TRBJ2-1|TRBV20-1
CSASPSGGSSYNEQFF
TGCAGTGCTAGCCCTAGCGGGGGAAGCTCCTACAATGAGCAGTTCTTC
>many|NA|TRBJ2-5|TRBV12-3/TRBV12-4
CASSLARRYAETQYF
TGTGCCAGCAGTTTAGCGCGACGGTATGCGGAGACCCAGTACTTC
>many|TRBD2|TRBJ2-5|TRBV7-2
CASSYALPGLAGLETQYF
TGTGCCAGCAGCTACGCCCTGCCGGGACTAGCGGGGTTAGAGACCCAGTACTTC
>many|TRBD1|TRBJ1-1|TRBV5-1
CASSFTGETEAFF
TGCGCCAGCAGCTTCACAGGGGAGACTGAAGCTTTCTTT
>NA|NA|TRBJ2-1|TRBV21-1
CASTKPGLLNEQFF
TGTGCCAGCACCAAACCGGGACTCTTAAATGAGCAGTTCTTC
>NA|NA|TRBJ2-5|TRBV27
CASKGVEETQYF
TGTGCCAGCAAGGGGGTGGAGGAGACCCAGTACTTC
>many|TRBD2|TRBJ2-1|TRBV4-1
CASSQILAGVYNEQFF
TGCGCCAGCAGCCAAATCCTAGCGGGGGTTTACAATGAGCAGTTCTTC
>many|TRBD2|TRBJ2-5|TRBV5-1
CASSSTSGGSETQYF
TGCGCCAGCAGCTCGACTAGCGGGGGATCGGAGACCCAGTACTTC
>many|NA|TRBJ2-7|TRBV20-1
CSARTGWDEQYF
TGCAGTGCTAGGACAGGTTGGGACGAGCAGTACTTC
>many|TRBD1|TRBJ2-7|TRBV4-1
CASSHKLRDRVYEQYF
TGCGCCAGCAGCCATAAACTCCGGGACAGGGTGTACGAGCAGTACTTC
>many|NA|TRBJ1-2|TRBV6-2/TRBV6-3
CASSYANYGYTF
TGTGCCAGCAGTTATGCCAACTATGGCTACACCTTC
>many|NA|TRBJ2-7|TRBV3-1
CASSQGLEQYF
TGTGCCAGCAGCCAAGGTCTCGAGCAGTACTTC
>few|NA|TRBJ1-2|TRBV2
CAGPTGYYGYTF
TGTGCCGGTCCGACAGGATACTATGGCTACACCTTC
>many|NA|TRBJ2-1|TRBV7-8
CASSLGRGDSSYNEQFF
TGTGCCAGCAGCTTAGGGAGGGGTGACAGCTCCTACAATGAGCAGTTCTTC
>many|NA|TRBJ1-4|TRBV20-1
CSARGSTNEKLFF
TGCAGTGCTAGAGGGAGTACTAATGAAAAACTGTTTTTT
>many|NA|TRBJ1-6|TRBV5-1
CASSLDPSPGSPLHF
TGCGCCAGCAGCTTGGACCCATCTCCCGGGTCACCCCTCCACTTT
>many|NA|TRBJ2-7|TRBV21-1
CASSKDVPYEQYF
TGTGCCAGCAGCAAAGACGTCCCCTACGAGCAGTACTTC
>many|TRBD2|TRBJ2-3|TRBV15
CATSRDSWRGIADTQYF
TGTGCCACCAGCAGAGATTCTTGGCGGGGGATAGCAGATACGCAGTATTTT
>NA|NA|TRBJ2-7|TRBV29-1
CSVEGPNYEQYF
TGCAGCGTTGAGGGGCCGAACTACGAGCAGTACTTC
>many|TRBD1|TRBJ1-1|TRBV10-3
CAISEADRGNTEAFF
TGTGCCATCAGTGAGGCGGACAGGGGGAACACTGAAGCTTTCTTT
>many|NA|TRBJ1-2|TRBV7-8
CASSSQGWGYTF
TGTGCCAGCAGCTCACAGGGCTGGGGCTACACCTTC
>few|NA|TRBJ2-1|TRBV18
CATSLRAQDGNNEQFF
TGTGCCACGTCGCTCCGGGCCCAGGACGGAAACAATGAGCAGTTCTTC
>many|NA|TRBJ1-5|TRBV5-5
CASSLDGDQPQHF
TGTGCCAGCAGCTTGGATGGGGATCAGCCCCAGCATTTT
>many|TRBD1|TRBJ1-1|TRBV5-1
CASSLDRGRLDTEAFF
TGCGCCAGCAGCTTGGACAGGGGGAGGTTGGACACTGAAGCTTTCTTT
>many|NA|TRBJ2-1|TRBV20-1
CSAPRPGIHNEQFF
TGCAGTGCCCCCCGGCCAGGGATCCACAATGAGCAGTTCTTC
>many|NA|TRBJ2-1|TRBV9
CASSGGQGSRSYNEQFF
TGTGCCAGCAGCGGGGGGCAGGGGTCCCGCTCCTACAATGAGCAGTTCTTC
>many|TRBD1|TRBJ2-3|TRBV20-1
CSARRDRGDKRASTDTQYF
TGCAGTGCTAGGCGGGACAGGGGGGACAAACGAGCTAGCACAGATACGCAGTATTTT
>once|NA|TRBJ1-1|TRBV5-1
CASSLIFSTEAFF
TGCGCCAGCAGCTTGATCTTCTCCACTGAAGCTTTCTTT
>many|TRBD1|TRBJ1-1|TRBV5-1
CASSLGPGTGTNTEAFF
TGCGCCAGCAGCTTGGGACCCGGGACAGGGACGAACACTGAAGCTTTCTTT
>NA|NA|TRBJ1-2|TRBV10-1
CASSESGQPNYGYTF
TGCGCCAGCAGTGAGAGTGGACAGCCTAACTATGGCTACACCTTC
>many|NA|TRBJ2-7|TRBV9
CASSPEVGYDQYF
TGTGCCAGCAGCCCCGAAGTGGGGTACGACCAGTACTTC
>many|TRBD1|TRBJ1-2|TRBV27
CASSTRTGNYGYTF
TGTGCCAGCAGTACCCGGACAGGAAACTATGGCTACACCTTC
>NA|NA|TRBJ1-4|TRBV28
CASSRSDSPNEKLFF
TGTGCCAGCAGCCGTAGTGACAGTCCCAATGAAAAACTGTTTTTT
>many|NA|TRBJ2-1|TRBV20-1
CSASFIDEQFF
TGCAGTGCTAGCTTCATAGATGAGCAGTTCTTC
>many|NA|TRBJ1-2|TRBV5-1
CASSPTGGPLNYGYTF
TGCGCCAGCAGCCCGACCGGGGGGCCCCTTAACTATGGCTACACCTTC
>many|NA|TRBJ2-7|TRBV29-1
CSVYRPIYEQYF
TGCAGCGTTTACCGACCGATCTACGAGCAGTACTTC
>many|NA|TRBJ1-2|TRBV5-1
CASSLDIGTSYGYTF
TGCGCCAGCAGCCTGGACATAGGGACAAGCTATGGCTACACCTTC
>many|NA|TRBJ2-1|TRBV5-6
CASSLRRTTYNEQFF
TGTGCCAGCAGCTTGAGACGGACTACCTACAATGAGCAGTTCTTC
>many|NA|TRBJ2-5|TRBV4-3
CASSQAGTSKETQYF
TGCGCCAGCAGCCAGGCAGGGACAAGCAAAGAGACCCAGTACTTC
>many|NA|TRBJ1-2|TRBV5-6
CASSRMETGYGYTF
TGTGCCAGCAGCCGCATGGAAACAGGCTATGGCTACACCTTC
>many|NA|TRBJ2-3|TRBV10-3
CASRGRSQDTQYF
TGTGCCAGCAGGGGCCGGTCGCAAGATACGCAGTATTTT
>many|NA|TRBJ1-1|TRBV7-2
CASSSYRESTEAFF
TGTGCCAGCAGCTCCTACAGGGAGTCAACTGAAGCTTTCTTT
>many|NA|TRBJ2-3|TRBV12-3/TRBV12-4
CASSLSRADTQYF
TGTGCCAGCAGTTTATCCAGGGCAGATACGCAGTATTTT
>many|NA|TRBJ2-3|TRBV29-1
CSVVGSPTRTDTQYF
TGCAGCGTTGTGGGTTCCCCGACCCGGACAGATACGCAGTATTTT
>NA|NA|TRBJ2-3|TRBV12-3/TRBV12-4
CASSFWDTDTQYF
TGTGCCAGCAGTTTCTGGGATACAGATACGCAGTATTTT
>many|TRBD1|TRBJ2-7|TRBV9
CASSPGVDRNYEQYF
TGTGCCAGCAGCCCCGGAGTGGACAGGAACTACGAGCAGTACTTC